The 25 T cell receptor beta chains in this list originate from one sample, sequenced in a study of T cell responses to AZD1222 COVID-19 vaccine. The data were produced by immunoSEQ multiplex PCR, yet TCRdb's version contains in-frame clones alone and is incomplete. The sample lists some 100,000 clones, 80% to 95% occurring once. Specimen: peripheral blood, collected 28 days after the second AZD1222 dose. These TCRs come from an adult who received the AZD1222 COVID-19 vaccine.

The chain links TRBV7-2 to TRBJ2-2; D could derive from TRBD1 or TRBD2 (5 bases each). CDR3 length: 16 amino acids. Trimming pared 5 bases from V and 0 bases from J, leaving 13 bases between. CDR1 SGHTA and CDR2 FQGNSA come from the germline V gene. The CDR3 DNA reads TGTGCCAGCAGCCTGGGACCGGGGCCGAACACCGGGGAGCTGTTTTTT. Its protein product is CASSLGPGPNTGELFF.

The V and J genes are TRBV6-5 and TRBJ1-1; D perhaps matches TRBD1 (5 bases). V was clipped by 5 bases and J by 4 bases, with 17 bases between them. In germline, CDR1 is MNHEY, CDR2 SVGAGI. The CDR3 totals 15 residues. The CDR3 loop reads CASSLASGSVTEAFF. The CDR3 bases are TGTGCCAGCAGTCTAGCCTCAGGGTCCGTCACTGAAGCTTTCTTT.

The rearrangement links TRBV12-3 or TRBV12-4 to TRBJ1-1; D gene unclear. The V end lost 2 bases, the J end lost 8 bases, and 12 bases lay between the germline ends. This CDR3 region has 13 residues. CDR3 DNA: TGTGCCAGCAGTTTATCGGCGGCATCGGAAGCTTTCTTT. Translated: CASSLSAASEAFF.

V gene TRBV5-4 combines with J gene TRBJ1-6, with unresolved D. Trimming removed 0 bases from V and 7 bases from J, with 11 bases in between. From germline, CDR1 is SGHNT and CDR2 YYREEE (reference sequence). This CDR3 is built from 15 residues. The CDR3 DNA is TGTGCCAGCAGCTTGGGGGCGTCGGTGAATTCACCCCTCCACTTT. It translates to CASSLGASVNSPLHF.

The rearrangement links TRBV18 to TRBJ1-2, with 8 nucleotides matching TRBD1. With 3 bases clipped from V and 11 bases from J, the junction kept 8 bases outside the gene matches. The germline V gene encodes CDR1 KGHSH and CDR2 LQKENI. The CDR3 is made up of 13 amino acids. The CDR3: CASSPDNRGTYTF. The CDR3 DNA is TGTGCCAGCTCACCGGACAACAGGGGGACGTACACCTTC. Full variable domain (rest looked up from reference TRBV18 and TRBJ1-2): NAGVMQNPRHLVRRRGQEARLRCSPMKGHSHVYWYRQLPEEGLKFMVYLQKENIIDESGMPKERFSAEFPKEGPSILRIQQVVRGDSAAYFCASSPDNRGTYTFGSGTRLTVV.

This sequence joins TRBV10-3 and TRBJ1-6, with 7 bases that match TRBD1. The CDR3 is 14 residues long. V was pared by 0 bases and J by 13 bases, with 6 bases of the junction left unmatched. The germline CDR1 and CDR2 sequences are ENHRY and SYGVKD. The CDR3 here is CAISESIGGWPLHF. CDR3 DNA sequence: TGTGCCATCAGTGAGTCTATAGGGGGCTGGCCCCTCCACTTT.

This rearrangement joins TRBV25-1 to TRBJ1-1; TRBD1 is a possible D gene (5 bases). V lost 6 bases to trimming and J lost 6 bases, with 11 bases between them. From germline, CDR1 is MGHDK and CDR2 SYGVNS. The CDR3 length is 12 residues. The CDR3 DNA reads TGTGCCAGCAGGATGGGGCGCTCTGAAGCTTTCTTT. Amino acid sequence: CASRMGRSEAFF.

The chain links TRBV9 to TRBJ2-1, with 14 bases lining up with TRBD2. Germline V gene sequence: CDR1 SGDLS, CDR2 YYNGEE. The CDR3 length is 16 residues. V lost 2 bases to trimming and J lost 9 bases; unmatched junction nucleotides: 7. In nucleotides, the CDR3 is TGTGCCAGCAGCGTGATCGGGACTAGCGGGGGAAGTGAGCAGTTCTTC. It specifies CASSVIGTSGGSEQFF.

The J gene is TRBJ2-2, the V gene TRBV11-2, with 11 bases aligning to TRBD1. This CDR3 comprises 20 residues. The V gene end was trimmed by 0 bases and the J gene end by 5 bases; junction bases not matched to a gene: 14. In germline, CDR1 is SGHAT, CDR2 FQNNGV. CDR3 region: CASSLEALWGQGEETGELFF. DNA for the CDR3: TGTGCCAGCAGCTTAGAGGCCCTTTGGGGACAGGGGGAGGAAACCGGGGAGCTGTTTTTT.

The CDR3 nucleotides read TGCGCCAGCAGCCCCCGGGACTTTAACTCCTACAATGAGCAGTTCTTC. Protein sequence: CASSPRDFNSYNEQFF. This sequence joins TRBV5-1 and TRBJ2-1; the D gene is possibly TRBD2 (6 bases). The germline CDR1 and CDR2 sequences are SGHRS and YFSETQ. With 4 bases removed from V and 0 bases from J, the gap between germline ends came to 14 bases. The CDR3 extends over 16 amino acids.

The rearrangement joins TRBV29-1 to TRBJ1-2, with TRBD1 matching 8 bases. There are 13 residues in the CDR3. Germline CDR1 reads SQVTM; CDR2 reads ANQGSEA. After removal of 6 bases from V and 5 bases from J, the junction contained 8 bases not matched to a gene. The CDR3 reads CSVARTGPYGYTF. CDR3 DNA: TGCAGCGTGGCCCGGACAGGGCCGTATGGCTACACCTTC.

This chain's CDR3 is CASSYRTGTGTTEAFF. For the CDR3, the DNA is TGTGCCAGCAGTTACCGCACCGGGACAGGAACCACTGAAGCTTTCTTT. This chain links TRBV6-5 with TRBJ1-1; 8 bases match TRBD1. V gave up 2 bases and J gave up 4 bases; unmatched junction bases: 9. The length of the CDR3 is 16 residues. CDR1 and CDR2 from the germline V gene are MNHEY and SVGAGI.

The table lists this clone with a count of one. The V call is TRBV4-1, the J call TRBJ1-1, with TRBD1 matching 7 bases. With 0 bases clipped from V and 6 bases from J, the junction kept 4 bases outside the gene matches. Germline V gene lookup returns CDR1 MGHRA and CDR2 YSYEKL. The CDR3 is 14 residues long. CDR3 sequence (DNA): TGCGCCAGCAGCCAAGACAGGGGGAGCGCTGAAGCTTTCTTT. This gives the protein CASSQDRGSAEAFF.

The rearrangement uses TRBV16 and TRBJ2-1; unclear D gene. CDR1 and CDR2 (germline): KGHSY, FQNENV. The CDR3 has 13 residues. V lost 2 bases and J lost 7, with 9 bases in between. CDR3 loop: CASSQTAGNEQFF. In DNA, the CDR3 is TGTGCCAGCAGCCAAACCGCTGGGAATGAGCAGTTCTTC.

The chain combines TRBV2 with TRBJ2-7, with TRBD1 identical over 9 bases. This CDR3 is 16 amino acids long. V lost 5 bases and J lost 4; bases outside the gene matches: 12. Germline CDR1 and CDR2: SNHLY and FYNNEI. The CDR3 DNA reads TGTGCCAGCAGTCCCCGAAGGGGGACAGGGCGGTACGAGCAGTACTTC. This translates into CASSPRRGTGRYEQYF. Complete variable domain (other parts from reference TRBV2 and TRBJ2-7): EPEVTQTPSHQVTQMGQEVILRCVPISNHLYFYWYRQILGQKVEFLVSFYNNEISEKSEIFDDQFSVERPDGSNFTLKIRSTKLEDSAMYFCASSPRRGTGRYEQYFGPGTRLTVT.

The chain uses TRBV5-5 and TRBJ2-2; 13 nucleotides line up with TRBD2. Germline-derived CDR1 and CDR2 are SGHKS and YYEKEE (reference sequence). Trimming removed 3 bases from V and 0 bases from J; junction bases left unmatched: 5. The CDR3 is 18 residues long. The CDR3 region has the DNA TGTGCCAGCAGCTCAGGACTAGCGGGGGCCGCGAACACCGGGGAGCTGTTTTTT. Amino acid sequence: CASSSGLAGAANTGELFF.

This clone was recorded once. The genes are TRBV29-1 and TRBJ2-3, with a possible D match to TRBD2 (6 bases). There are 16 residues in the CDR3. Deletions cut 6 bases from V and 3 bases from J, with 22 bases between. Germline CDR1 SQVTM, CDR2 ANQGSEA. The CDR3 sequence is CSVARGERASTDTQYF. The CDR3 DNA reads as TGCAGCGTGGCCCGCGGGGAGAGGGCCTCGACAGATACGCAGTATTTT.

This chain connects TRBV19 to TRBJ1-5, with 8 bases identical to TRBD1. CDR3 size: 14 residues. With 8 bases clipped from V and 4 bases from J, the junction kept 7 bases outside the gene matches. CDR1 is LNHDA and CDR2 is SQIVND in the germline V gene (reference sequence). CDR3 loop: CASGPGQDNQPQHF. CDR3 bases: TGTGCCAGTGGACCGGGACAGGATAATCAGCCCCAGCATTTT.

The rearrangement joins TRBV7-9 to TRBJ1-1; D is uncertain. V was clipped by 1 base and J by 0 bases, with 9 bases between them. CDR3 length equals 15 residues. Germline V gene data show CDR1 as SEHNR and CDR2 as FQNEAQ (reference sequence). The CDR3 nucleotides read TGTGCCAGCAGCTTAGTATCGTCGATGAACACTGAAGCTTTCTTT. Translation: CASSLVSSMNTEAFF.

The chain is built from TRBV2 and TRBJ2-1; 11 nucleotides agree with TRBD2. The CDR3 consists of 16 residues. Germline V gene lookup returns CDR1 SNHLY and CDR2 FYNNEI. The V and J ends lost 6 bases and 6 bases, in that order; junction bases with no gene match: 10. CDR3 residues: CASREFSGGAANEQFF. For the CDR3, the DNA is TGTGCCAGCAGGGAGTTTAGCGGGGGGGCGGCCAATGAGCAGTTCTTC.

The CDR3 loop is CASSLRGLNTEAFF. The CDR3 region has the DNA TGCGCCAGCAGCTTGCGAGGTCTGAACACTGAAGCTTTCTTT. The J gene is TRBJ1-1, the V gene TRBV5-1; no clear D gene. This CDR3 has 14 amino acids. Between the trimmed V and J ends, which lost 1 base and 0 bases, there was a span of 7 bases. Germline V gene data show CDR1 as SGHRS and CDR2 as YFSETQ.

Here the CDR3 reads CASSLAGGTDTQYF. The CDR3 nucleotides read TGCGCCAGCAGCCTAGCGGGGGGCACAGATACGCAGTATTTT. The chain links TRBV4-1 to TRBJ2-3, with 9 bases matching TRBD2. This CDR3 is built from 14 residues. Germline trimming cut 4 bases from V and 1 base from J; bases unmatched to any gene: 0. Germline V gene data show CDR1 as MGHRA and CDR2 as YSYEKL.

The CDR3 is CATSRDSPGSGTEAFF. The CDR3 DNA reads as TGTGCCACCAGCAGAGATAGTCCAGGGAGTGGCACTGAAGCTTTCTTT. The chain uses TRBV15 and TRBJ1-1; TRBD1 is a possible D gene (5 bases). From germline, CDR1 is LNHNV and CDR2 YYDKDF (reference sequence). Trimming took off 0 bases at V and 4 bases at J, with 15 bases between the two ends. CDR3 size: 16 residues.

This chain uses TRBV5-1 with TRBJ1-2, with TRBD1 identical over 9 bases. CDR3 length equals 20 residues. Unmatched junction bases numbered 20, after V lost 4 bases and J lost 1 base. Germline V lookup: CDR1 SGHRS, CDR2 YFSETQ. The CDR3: CASSPERGTGIHQFNYGYTF. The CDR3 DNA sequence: TGCGCCAGCAGCCCGGAACGCGGGACAGGGATTCATCAATTTAACTATGGCTACACCTTC.

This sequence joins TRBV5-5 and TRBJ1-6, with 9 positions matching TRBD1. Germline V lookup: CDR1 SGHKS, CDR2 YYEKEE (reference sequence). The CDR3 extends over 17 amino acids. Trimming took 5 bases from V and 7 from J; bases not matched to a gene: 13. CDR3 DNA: TGTGCCAGCAGGACGGGACAGGGAGTAGGTTTGAATTCACCCCTCCACTTT. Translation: CASRTGQGVGLNSPLHF.